This T cell receptor (beta chain) was sequenced for a study of blood T cells in healthy people across ages. The CDR3 loop spans 13 amino acids. Germline lookup yields CDR1 SGDLS and CDR2 YYNGEE. This clonotype has a handful of counts. Germline is not matched at one junction end, which may reflect a read error. Then a second PCR, running roughly 6 to 12 cycles, was carried out with a sample-barcoded 5' primer and a J-beta primer mix. TCRdb ran MiXCR on the 5' RACE reads and lists one entry per CDR3 protein. The table records almost 550,000 distinct CDR3 sequences, approximately 25% of them present only once. The data also belong to a second study, concerning T cells of mothers and their children.

Sequencing was carried out using blood. The sequence derives from a boy between 10 and 17 years old in good health. The V and J genes are TRBV9 and TRBJ1-4; D is ambiguous. For the CDR3, the DNA is TGTGCCAGCAGCAATCACATGGATGAAAAATTGTTTTTT. Translated, it gives CASSNHMDEKLFF. The whole variable domain, remainder taken from reference TRBV9 and TRBJ1-4, is DSGVTQTPKHLITATGQRVTLRCSPRSGDLSVYWYQQSLDQGLQFLIQYYNGEERAKGNILERFSAQQFPDLHSELNLSSLELGDSALYFCASSNHMDEKLFFGSGTQLSVL.